This entry features one T cell receptor beta chain sequence. Trimming stripped 4 bases from V and 5 bases from J, with 14 bases between. The CDR3 length is 14 residues. Germline V lookup: CDR1 SEHNR, CDR2 FQNEAQ (reference sequence). Some clones are missing from TCRdb's copy, which holds only in-frame ones; the method was immunoSEQ multiplex PCR. The sample holds around 53,000 clones, 92% seen once. This specimen belongs to a study of T cell changes during pregnancy in multiple sclerosis. The rearrangement joins TRBV7-9 to TRBJ2-5, with a possible D match to TRBD2 (5 bases). The sequenced sample was CD4+ T cells from peripheral blood mononuclear cells, obtained after pregnancy. The TCR sequence derives from a female donor with multiple sclerosis, enrolled in a pregnancy study. The CDR3 coding sequence is TGTGCCAGCAGCTCGGAGATCCGGAGGGAGACCCAGTACTTC. Its translation: CASSSEIRRETQYF.